The 8 T cell receptor beta chains given below trace back to one sample, sequenced in a study of blood T cell repertoires in COVID-19. Assay used: immunoSEQ multiplex PCR; TCRdb lists only in-frame clones, some missing. The sample comprises some 120,000 clones, 75% to 90% of which are singletons, and 25% to 30% rests with the top ten. The sample consisted of peripheral blood. Receptors were obtained from a man between 65 and 80 years old with active or convalescent COVID-19.

This chain connects TRBV14 to TRBJ1-2; D unresolved. The V gene's germline CDR1 is SGHDN and CDR2 FVKESK. The CDR3 has 14 amino acids. Trimming cost V 1 base and J 3 bases, with 9 bases left between them. The CDR3: CASSQALADYGYTF. The DNA of the CDR3 is TGTGCCAGCAGCCAAGCCCTGGCAGACTATGGCTACACCTTC.

This clone was picked up one time. The chain links TRBV19 to TRBJ1-2; D call uncertain. This CDR3 is 12 amino acids long. Trimming cost V 8 bases and J 4 bases, with 11 bases left between them. CDR1 and CDR2 (germline): LNHDA, SQIVND (reference sequence). This CDR3 is CASGGSVYGYTF. The CDR3 DNA reads TGTGCCAGTGGTGGCAGCGTCTATGGCTACACCTTC.

DNA of the CDR3: TGTGCCAGCAGTTTTGGACAGGGTAGAAACATTCAGTACTTC. Encoded protein: CASSFGQGRNIQYF. The rearrangement joins TRBV27 to TRBJ2-4, with 8 bases fitting TRBD1. CDR1 MNHEY and CDR2 SMNVEV come from the germline V gene (reference sequence). The V gene end was trimmed by 3 bases and the J gene end by 6 bases; junction bases not matched to a gene: 4. This CDR3 contains 14 residues.

The chain uses TRBV19 and TRBJ2-1; 13 positions agree with TRBD2. V was pared by 7 bases and J by 7 bases, with 7 bases of the junction left unmatched. CDR3 length equals 15 residues. Germline-derived CDR1 and CDR2 are LNHDA and SQIVND (reference sequence). The CDR3 sequence: CASKTGTSGINEQFF. DNA for the CDR3: TGTGCCAGTAAGACCGGGACTAGCGGGATTAATGAGCAGTTCTTC.

The chain has TRBV18 and TRBJ2-7; tentative D call: TRBD1 (5 bases). Trimming left V 4 bases short and J 2 bases short, with 12 bases between. The CDR3 has 14 amino acids. The germline V gene encodes CDR1 KGHSH and CDR2 LQKENI. As DNA, the CDR3 is TGTGCCAGCTCACAGGGGTTCTCAACCTACGAGCAGTACTTC. Translating gives CASSQGFSTYEQYF.

A single count supports this clone. The chain carries TRBV29-1 and TRBJ2-3; D is uncertain. V was cut by 4 bases and J by 2 bases, with 7 bases left in between. CDR1 is SQVTM and CDR2 is ANQGSEA in the germline V gene. The CDR3 contains 12 residues. For the CDR3, the DNA is TGCAGCGTTGGGAGTATCACAGATACGCAGTATTTT. Encoded protein: CSVGSITDTQYF.

This clone was observed a single time. This rearrangement joins TRBV5-3 to TRBJ1-5; the match to TRBD1 covers 7 bases. TRBV5-3 is noted as an ORF with a role that remains uncertain. V shed 4 bases, J shed 5 bases, and the junction held 3 bases outside the gene matches. The CDR3 has 13 residues. CDR3 DNA sequence: TGTGCCAGAAGCCAGGGGGTCGATCAGCCCCAGCATTTT. Translation: CARSQGVDQPQHF.

V usage is TRBV28 and J usage is TRBJ1-4; 8 bases agree with TRBD1. CDR1 and CDR2 (germline): MDHEN, SYDVKM. The junction had 10 bases not matched to a gene; V was cut back by 2 bases and J by 5 bases. The CDR3 length is 17 residues. This CDR3 reads CASSLPGGFTANEKLFF. The CDR3 coding sequence is TGTGCCAGCAGTTTACCAGGGGGCTTTACGGCGAATGAAAAACTGTTTTTT. The entire variable domain, with the rest obtained from reference TRBV28 and TRBJ1-4, is as follows: DVKVTQSSRYLVKRTGEKVFLECVQDMDHENMFWYRQDPGLGLRLIYFSYDVKMKEKGDIPEGYSVSREKKERFSLILESASTNQTSMYLCASSLPGGFTANEKLFFGSGTQLSVL.